Each of the 11 T cell receptor beta chains below was sequenced from the same sample in a study of blood T cell repertoires in COVID-19. Using immunoSEQ multiplex PCR, the repertoire was profiled, and TCRdb retains in-frame clones only, with some absent. Of over 90,000 clones detected, around 86% appear once; the ten largest clones hold approximately 2.9%. The sequenced sample was peripheral blood. These receptors came from a man aged 50-60 years with active or convalescent COVID-19.

This clone was recorded once. The chain couples TRBV6-5 to TRBJ1-1; no clear D gene. The CDR3 extends over 15 amino acids. Germline CDR1 reads MNHEY; CDR2 reads SVGAGI. Trimming removed 2 bases at V and 1 base at J, with 11 bases between. The CDR3 sequence: CASSYGQEGNTEAFF. CDR3 nucleotides: TGTGCCAGCAGTTACGGTCAGGAAGGGAACACTGAAGCTTTCTTT.

V and J are TRBV19 and TRBJ1-2, with unresolved D. CDR1 LNHDA and CDR2 SQIVND come from the germline V gene (reference sequence). This CDR3 is built from 11 residues. With 3 bases removed from V and 7 bases from J, the gap between germline ends came to 6 bases. The CDR3 region has the DNA TGTGCCAGTAGTATCTTTTCTGGCTACACCTTC. Translation: CASSIFSGYTF.

This chain joins TRBV6-2 or TRBV6-3 and TRBJ1-2; D is unresolved. The V gene lost 5 bases and the J gene lost 5 bases, with 6 bases spanning the gap. CDR3 length: 11 residues. Germline V gene lookup returns CDR1 MNHEY and CDR2 SVGEGT. The DNA of the CDR3 is TGTGCCAGCAGTCGGGGATATGGCTACACCTTC. Its translation: CASSRGYGYTF.

The V gene is TRBV19, the J gene TRBJ2-1; tentatively, D is TRBD1 (5 bases). Germline V CDR1 and CDR2: LNHDA, SQIVND (reference sequence). The germline V and J ends were trimmed by 5 bases and 8 bases, with 16 bases remaining between them. There are 14 residues in the CDR3. Written as DNA, the CDR3 is TGTGCCAGTAGTGATTCAGGGATAGGCGATGAGCAGTTCTTC. Its protein product is CASSDSGIGDEQFF.

The chain is built from TRBV28 and TRBJ2-1; the D gene is possibly TRBD2 (5 bases). Germline-derived CDR1 and CDR2 are MDHEN and SYDVKM. The V end lost 7 bases, the J end lost 5 bases, and 21 bases lay between the germline ends. The length of the CDR3 is 16 residues. The CDR3 region has the DNA TGTGCCAGCAATTTCATAGAGGGCCCGGGAAACAATGAGCAGTTCTTC. Its translation: CASNFIEGPGNNEQFF.

The gene calls are TRBV24-1 and TRBJ2-5; D uncertain. The CDR3 totals 13 residues. Trimming left V 3 bases short and J 1 base short, with 5 bases between. Germline assignment: CDR1 KGHDR and CDR2 SFDVKD. The CDR3 here is CATSDAGQETQYF. CDR3 coding DNA: TGTGCCACCAGTGATGCCGGCCAAGAGACCCAGTACTTC.

The chain carries TRBV27 and TRBJ2-3; TRBD2 might be the D (5 bases). The CDR3 has 14 residues. The germline V gene encodes CDR1 MNHEY and CDR2 SMNVEV (reference sequence). Trimming took 3 bases from V and 6 from J, leaving 13 bases between them. This chain's CDR3 is CASSLGRAFDTQYF. The CDR3 region has the DNA TGTGCCAGCAGTTTGGGGAGAGCATTTGATACGCAGTATTTT.

This clone was counted only a few times. This chain uses TRBV20-1 with TRBJ1-1; tentatively, D is TRBD1 (5 bases). Germline CDR1 is DFQATT and CDR2 is SNEGSKA (reference sequence). The V end was cut by 3 bases, the J end by 0 bases, with 17 bases between. The CDR3 extends over 16 amino acids. The CDR3 sequence is CSASEGPSALNTEAFF. CDR3 DNA: TGCAGTGCTAGTGAGGGGCCGTCCGCCCTGAACACTGAAGCTTTCTTT.

V is TRBV11-2 and J is TRBJ1-3; D perhaps matches TRBD1 (5 bases). The V gene's germline CDR1 is SGHAT and CDR2 FQNNGV. V was pared by 1 base and J by 0 bases, with 10 bases between. The CDR3 has 16 residues. CDR3 in DNA: TGTGCCAGCAGCTTAGGTACAGGCCCCTCTGGAAACACCATATATTTT. Its translation is CASSLGTGPSGNTIYF.

The chain has TRBV5-5 and TRBJ2-7; 7 nucleotides align to TRBD1. V lost 5 bases, J lost 3 bases, and 11 bases stayed unmatched. The CDR3 has 15 residues. The V gene's germline CDR1 is SGHKS and CDR2 YYEKEE (reference sequence). CDR3 nucleotide sequence: TGTGCCAGCAGGTTCAGCAGGACAGGCCTCTACGAGCAGTACTTC. It translates to CASRFSRTGLYEQYF. The full variable domain, completed using reference TRBV5-5 and TRBJ2-7, is DAGVTQSPTHLIKTRGQQVTLRCSPISGHKSVSWYQQVLGQGPQFIFQYYEKEERGRGNFPDRFSARQFPNYSSELNVNALLLGDSALYLCASRFSRTGLYEQYFGPGTRLTVT.

The rearrangement uses TRBV10-2 and TRBJ2-7; 9 positions agree with TRBD2. V was pared by 5 bases and J by 0 bases, with 11 bases of the junction left unmatched. There are 17 residues in the CDR3. CDR1 is WSHSY, CDR2 SAAADI, per germline. The CDR3 loop reads CASSLKAGGSSSYEQYF. CDR3 DNA sequence: TGCGCCAGCAGTCTCAAAGCGGGGGGATCCAGCTCCTACGAGCAGTACTTC.